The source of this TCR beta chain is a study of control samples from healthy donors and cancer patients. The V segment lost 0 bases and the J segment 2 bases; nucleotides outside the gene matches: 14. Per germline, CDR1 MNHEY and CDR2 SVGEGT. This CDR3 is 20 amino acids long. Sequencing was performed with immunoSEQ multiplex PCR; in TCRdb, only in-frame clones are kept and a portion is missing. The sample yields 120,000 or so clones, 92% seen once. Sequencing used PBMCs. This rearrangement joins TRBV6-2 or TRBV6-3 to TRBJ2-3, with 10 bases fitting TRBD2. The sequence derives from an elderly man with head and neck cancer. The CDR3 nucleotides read TGTGCCAGCAGTTACTCGAAGCTAGCGGGGGCTAGTACCCCCACAGATACGCAGTATTTT. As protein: CASSYSKLAGASTPTDTQYF.